Below, 9 T cell receptor beta chains from the same sample are listed, as sequenced in a study of blood T cell repertoires in COVID-19. The repertoire was sequenced with immunoSEQ multiplex PCR; TCRdb's copy has only in-frame clones and lacks some. The table lists some 320,000 clones, roughly 86% of them singletons. Sample: PBMCs or T cells enriched from blood (not recorded which). All receptors derive from a woman aged 45-65 years who had been exposed to COVID-19.

The CDR3 DNA reads TGTGCCAGCAGCCAAGGGCCAGGGACTAACTATGGCTACACCTTC. It codes for CASSQGPGTNYGYTF. The chain couples TRBV3-1 (or the pseudogene TRBV3-2) to TRBJ1-2, with D perhaps TRBD1 (5 bases). Per germline, CDR1 LGHDT and CDR2 YNNKEL (reference sequence). This CDR3 spans 15 amino acids. The V end was cut by 1 base, the J end by 0 bases, with 9 bases between.

The J gene is TRBJ1-2, the V gene TRBV30; D may be TRBD1 (5 bases). The CDR3 totals 14 residues. Trimming cost V 3 bases and J 6 bases, with 17 bases left between them. CDR1 GTSNPN and CDR2 SVGIG come from the germline V gene (reference sequence). In DNA form, the CDR3 reads TGTGCCTGGAGGAAAAAGGGACTCCCTGATGGCTACACCTTC. Residues: CAWRKKGLPDGYTF. The full variable domain, rest sourced from reference TRBV30 and TRBJ1-2, is SQTIHQWPATLVQPVGSPLSLECTVEGTSNPNLYWYRQAAGRGLQLLFYSVGIGQISSEVPQNLSASRPQDRQFILSSKKLLLSDSGFYLCAWRKKGLPDGYTFGSGTRLTVV.

V is TRBV15 and J is TRBJ2-1, with D tentatively TRBD1 (6 bases). The germline CDR1 and CDR2 sequences are LNHNV and YYDKDF (reference sequence). The CDR3 loop spans 18 amino acids. V was pared by 0 bases and J by 0 bases, with 15 bases between. CDR3 in amino acids: CATSRDRGLGSSYNEQFF. The CDR3 coding sequence is TGTGCCACCAGCAGAGATAGGGGGTTGGGGAGCTCCTACAATGAGCAGTTCTTC.

The chain carries TRBV5-1 and TRBJ1-1; the D gene is possibly TRBD1 (6 bases). The length of the CDR3 is 14 residues. Per germline, CDR1 SGHRS and CDR2 YFSETQ. V was pared by 4 bases and J by 4 bases, with 14 bases between. DNA for the CDR3: TGCGCCAGCAGCCCCCAGACAGGCGTCACTGAAGCTTTCTTT. Its translation is CASSPQTGVTEAFF.

The CDR3 nucleotides are TGCGCCAGCAGCTCGACTAGCGGGAGTAGCACAGATACGCAGTATTTT. It is translated as CASSSTSGSSTDTQYF. The chain combines TRBV5-1 with TRBJ2-3, with 12 bases matching TRBD2. With 3 bases clipped from V and 0 bases from J, the junction kept 2 bases outside the gene matches. CDR3 length equals 16 residues. Germline V gene lookup returns CDR1 SGHRS and CDR2 YFSETQ.

The chain recombines TRBV6-5 with TRBJ1-1; D is undetermined. The V gene lost 7 bases and the J gene lost 3 bases, with 18 bases spanning the gap. The CDR3 extends over 15 amino acids. CDR1 and CDR2 from the germline V gene are MNHEY and SVGAGI. CDR3 nucleotides: TGTGCCAGCACCAAGAGGCAATCCCGGGACACTGAAGCTTTCTTT. It specifies CASTKRQSRDTEAFF.

The chain is built from TRBV10-3 and TRBJ2-2; no clear D gene. The CDR3 is 13 residues long. Between the trimmed V and J ends, which lost 3 bases and 2 bases, there was a span of 4 bases. Looked up from germline, CDR1 is ENHRY and CDR2 is SYGVKD. The CDR3 is CAISDINTGELFF. Written as DNA, the CDR3 is TGTGCCATCAGTGATATAAACACCGGGGAGCTGTTTTTT.

The chain has TRBV21-1 and TRBJ2-5; no check of the table's D call, TRBD2, against the DNA was made. TRBV21-1 is noted as a pseudogene. The CDR3 loop spans 20 amino acids. The CDR3, as DNA: TGTGCCAGCAGCAAAAAGAATCTAGCGGGGGGACGGAGTCCCCCACAGACCCAGTACTTC. This translates into CASSKKNLAGGRSPPQTQYF.

The rearrangement uses TRBV7-8 and TRBJ1-6; 9 positions agree with TRBD1. The CDR3 length is 14 residues. V lost 6 bases to trimming and J lost 11 bases; unmatched junction nucleotides: 8. The germline gives CDR1 SGHVS, CDR2 FQNEAQ. The CDR3 loop is CASRYRGLDTPLHF. The CDR3 nucleotides are TGTGCCAGCAGATACAGGGGGCTTGATACACCCCTCCACTTT.